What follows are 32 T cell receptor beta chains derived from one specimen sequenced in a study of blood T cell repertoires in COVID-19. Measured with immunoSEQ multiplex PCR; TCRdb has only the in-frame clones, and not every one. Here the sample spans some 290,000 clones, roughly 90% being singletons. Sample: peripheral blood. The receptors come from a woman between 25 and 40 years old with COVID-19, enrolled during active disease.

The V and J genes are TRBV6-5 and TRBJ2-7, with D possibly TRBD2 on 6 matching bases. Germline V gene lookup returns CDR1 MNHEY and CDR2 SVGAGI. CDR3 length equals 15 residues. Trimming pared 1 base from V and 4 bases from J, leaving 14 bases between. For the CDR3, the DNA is TGTGCCAGCAGTTACTTACCGGGACTGAGTTACGAGCAGTACTTC. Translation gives CASSYLPGLSYEQYF.

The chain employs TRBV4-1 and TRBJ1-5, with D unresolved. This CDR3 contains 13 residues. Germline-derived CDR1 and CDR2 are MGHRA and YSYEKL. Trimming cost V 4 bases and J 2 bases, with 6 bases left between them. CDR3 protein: CASSPPGNQPQHF. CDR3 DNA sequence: TGCGCCAGCAGCCCCCCAGGCAATCAGCCCCAGCATTTT.

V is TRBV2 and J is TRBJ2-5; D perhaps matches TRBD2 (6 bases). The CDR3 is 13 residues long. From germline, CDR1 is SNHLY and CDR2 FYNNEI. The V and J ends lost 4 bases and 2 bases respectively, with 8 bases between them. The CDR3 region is CASSAREQETQYF. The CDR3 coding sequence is TGTGCCAGCAGTGCGCGGGAACAAGAGACCCAGTACTTC.

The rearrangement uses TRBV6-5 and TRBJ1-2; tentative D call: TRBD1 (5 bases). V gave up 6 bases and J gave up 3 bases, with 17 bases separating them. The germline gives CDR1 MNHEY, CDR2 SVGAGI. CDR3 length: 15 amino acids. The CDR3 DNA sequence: TGTGCCAGCAGCCGGGGGGGGTCCCGGGACTATGGCTACACCTTC. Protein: CASSRGGSRDYGYTF.

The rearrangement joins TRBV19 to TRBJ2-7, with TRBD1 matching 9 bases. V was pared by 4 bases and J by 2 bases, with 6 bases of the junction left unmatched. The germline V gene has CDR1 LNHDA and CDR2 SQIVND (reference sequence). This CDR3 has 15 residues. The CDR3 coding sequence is TGTGCCAGTAGTACGGGGACAGGGACGACCTACGAGCAGTACTTC. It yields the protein CASSTGTGTTYEQYF.

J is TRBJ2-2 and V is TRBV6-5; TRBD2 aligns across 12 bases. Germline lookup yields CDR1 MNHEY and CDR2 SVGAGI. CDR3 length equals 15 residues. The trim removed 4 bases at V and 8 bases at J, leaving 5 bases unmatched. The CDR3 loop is CASSSGLAGRGELFF. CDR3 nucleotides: TGTGCCAGCAGTTCAGGACTAGCGGGAAGAGGGGAGCTGTTTTTT.

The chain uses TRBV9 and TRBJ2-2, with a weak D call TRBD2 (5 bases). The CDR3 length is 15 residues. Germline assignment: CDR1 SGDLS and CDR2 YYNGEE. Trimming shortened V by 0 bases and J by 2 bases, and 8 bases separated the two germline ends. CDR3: CASSVADYNTGELFF. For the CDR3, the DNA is TGTGCCAGCAGCGTAGCTGACTACAACACCGGGGAGCTGTTTTTT.

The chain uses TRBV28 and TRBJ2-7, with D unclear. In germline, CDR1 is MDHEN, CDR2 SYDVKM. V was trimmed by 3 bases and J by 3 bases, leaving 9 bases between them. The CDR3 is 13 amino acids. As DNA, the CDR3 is TGTGCCAGCAGTTTGGGCACCTACTACGAGCAGTACTTC. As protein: CASSLGTYYEQYF.

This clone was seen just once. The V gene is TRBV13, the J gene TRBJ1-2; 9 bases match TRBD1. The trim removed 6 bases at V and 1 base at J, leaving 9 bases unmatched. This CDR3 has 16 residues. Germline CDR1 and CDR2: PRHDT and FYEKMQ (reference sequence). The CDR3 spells CASRQTGTGYNYGYTF. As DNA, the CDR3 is TGTGCCAGCAGGCAGACCGGGACAGGGTATAACTATGGCTACACCTTC.

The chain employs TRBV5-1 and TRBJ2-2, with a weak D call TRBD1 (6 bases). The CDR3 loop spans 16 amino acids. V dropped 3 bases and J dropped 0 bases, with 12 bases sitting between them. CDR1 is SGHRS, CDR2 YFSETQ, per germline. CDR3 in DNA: TGCGCCAGCAGCTCCGGACAGTTCGCGAACACCGGGGAGCTGTTTTTT. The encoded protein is CASSSGQFANTGELFF.

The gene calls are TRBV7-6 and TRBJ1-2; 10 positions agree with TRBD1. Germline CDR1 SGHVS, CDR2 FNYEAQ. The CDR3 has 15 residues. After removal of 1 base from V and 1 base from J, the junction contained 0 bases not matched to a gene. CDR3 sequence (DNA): TGTGCCAGCAGCTTAGGGACAGGGGGTAACTATGGCTACACCTTC. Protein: CASSLGTGGNYGYTF.

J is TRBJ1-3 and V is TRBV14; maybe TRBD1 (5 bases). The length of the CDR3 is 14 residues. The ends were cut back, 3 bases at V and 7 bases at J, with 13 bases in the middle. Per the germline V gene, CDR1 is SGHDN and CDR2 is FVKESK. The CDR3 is CASSQAMEGNTIYF. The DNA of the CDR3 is TGTGCCAGCAGCCAGGCCATGGAGGGGAACACCATATATTTT.

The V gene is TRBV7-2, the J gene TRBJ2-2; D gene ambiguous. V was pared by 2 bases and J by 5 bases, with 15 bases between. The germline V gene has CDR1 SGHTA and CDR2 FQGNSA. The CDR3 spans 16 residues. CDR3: CASSLLGPGVTGELFF. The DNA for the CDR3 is TGTGCCAGCAGCTTACTTGGTCCAGGCGTAACCGGGGAGCTGTTTTTT.

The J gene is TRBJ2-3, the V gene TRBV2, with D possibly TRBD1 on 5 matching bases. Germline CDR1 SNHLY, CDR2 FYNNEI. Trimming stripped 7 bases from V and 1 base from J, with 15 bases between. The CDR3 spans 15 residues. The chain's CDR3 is CASTLLTARTDTQYF. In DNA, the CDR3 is TGTGCCAGCACCCTCCTGACAGCTCGCACAGATACGCAGTATTTT.

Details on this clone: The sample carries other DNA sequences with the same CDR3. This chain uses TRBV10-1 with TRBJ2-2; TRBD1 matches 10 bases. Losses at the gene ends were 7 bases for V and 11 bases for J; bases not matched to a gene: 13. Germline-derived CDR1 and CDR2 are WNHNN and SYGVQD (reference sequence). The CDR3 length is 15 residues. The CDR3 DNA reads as TGCGCCAGCACTTGGACAGGGGGTGAAGTCGGAGAGCTGTTTTTT. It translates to CASTWTGGEVGELFF.

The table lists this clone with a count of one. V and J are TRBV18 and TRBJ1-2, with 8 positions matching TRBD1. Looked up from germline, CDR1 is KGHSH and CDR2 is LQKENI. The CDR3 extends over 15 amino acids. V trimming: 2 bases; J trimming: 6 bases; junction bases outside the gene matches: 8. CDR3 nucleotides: TGTGCCAGCTCACCAACCGACAGGGGAGGAAATGGCTACACCTTC. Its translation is CASSPTDRGGNGYTF.

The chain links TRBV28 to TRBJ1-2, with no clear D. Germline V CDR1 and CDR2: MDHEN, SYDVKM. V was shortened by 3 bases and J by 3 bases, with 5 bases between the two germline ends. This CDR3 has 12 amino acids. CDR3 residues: CASSFPDYGYTF. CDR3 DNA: TGTGCCAGCAGTTTTCCGGACTATGGCTACACCTTC.

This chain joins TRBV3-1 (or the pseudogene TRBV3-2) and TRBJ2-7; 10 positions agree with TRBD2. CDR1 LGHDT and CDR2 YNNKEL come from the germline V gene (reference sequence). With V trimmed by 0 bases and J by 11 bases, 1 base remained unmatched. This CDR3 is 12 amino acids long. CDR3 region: CASSQEGLAEYF. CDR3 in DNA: TGTGCCAGCAGCCAAGAAGGACTAGCGGAGTACTTC.

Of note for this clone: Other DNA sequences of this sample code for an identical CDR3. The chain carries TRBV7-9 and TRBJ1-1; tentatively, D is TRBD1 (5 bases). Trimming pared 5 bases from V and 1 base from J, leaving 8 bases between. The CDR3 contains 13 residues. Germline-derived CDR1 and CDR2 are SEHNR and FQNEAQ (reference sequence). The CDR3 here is CASSQGGNTEAFF. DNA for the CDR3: TGTGCCAGCAGCCAGGGCGGGAACACTGAAGCTTTCTTT.

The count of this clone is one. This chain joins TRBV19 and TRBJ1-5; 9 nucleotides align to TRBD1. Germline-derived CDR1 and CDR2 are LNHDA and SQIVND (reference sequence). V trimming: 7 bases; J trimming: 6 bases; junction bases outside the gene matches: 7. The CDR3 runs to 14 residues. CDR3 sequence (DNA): TGTGCCAGTAACAGAGGGACAGGGACTCAGCCCCAGCATTTT. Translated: CASNRGTGTQPQHF.

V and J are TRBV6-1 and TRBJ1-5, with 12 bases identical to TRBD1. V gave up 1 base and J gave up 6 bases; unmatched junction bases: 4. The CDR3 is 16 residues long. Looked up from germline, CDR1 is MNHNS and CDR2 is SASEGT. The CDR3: CASSEVGQGARQPQHF. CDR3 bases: TGTGCCAGCAGTGAAGTGGGACAGGGGGCTCGTCAGCCCCAGCATTTT.

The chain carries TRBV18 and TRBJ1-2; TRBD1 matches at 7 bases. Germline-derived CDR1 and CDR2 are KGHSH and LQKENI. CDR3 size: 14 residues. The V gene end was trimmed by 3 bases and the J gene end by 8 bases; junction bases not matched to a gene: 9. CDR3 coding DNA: TGTGCCAGCTCACCGCTCGACAGGGAAGGAGGCTACACCTTC. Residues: CASSPLDREGGYTF.

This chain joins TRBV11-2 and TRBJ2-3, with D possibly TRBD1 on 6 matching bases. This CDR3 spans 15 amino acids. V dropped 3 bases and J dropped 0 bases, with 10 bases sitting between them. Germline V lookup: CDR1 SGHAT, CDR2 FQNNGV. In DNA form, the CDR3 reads TGTGCCAGCAGCTTGGACAGCTCTAGCACAGATACGCAGTATTTT. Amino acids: CASSLDSSSTDTQYF.

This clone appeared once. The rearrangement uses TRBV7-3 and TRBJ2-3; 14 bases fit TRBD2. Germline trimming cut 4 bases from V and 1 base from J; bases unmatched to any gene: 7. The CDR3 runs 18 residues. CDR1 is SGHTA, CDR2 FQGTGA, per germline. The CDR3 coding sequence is TGTGCCAGCAGCTCCGGGACTAGCGGGAGCCAAGGCACAGATACGCAGTATTTT. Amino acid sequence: CASSSGTSGSQGTDTQYF.

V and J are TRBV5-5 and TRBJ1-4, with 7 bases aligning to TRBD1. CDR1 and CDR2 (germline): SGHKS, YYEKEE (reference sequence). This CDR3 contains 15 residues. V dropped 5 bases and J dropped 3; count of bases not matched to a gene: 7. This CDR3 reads CASRRQGAANEKLFF. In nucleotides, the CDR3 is TGTGCCAGCAGGAGACAGGGCGCGGCTAATGAAAAACTGTTTTTT.

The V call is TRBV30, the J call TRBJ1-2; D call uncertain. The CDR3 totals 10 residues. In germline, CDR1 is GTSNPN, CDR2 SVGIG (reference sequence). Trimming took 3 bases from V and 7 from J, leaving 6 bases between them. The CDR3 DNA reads TGTGCCTGGAGCAATGTTGGCTACACCTTC. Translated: CAWSNVGYTF.

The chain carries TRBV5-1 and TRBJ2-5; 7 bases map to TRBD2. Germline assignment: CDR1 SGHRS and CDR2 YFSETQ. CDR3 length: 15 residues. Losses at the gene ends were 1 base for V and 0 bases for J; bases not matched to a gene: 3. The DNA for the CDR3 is TGCGCCAGCAGCTTGCGGGAGGAGTACCAAGAGACCCAGTACTTC. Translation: CASSLREEYQETQYF.

CDR3 sequence: CASSSPGTGLDTEAFF. In nucleotides, the CDR3 is TGTGCCAGCAGTTCCCCCGGGACAGGTCTCGACACTGAAGCTTTCTTT. V usage is TRBV11-2 and J usage is TRBJ1-1; TRBD1 matches 8 bases. Germline loops: CDR1 SGHAT, CDR2 FQNNGV. J gave up 3 bases and V 6 bases, and 12 bases lay outside the gene matches. The CDR3 has 16 amino acids.

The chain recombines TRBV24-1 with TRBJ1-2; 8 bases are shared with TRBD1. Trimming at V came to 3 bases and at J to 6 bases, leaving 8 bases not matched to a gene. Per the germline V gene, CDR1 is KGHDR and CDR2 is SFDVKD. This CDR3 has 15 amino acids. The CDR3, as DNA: TGTGCCACCAGTGATCAGGGGAAGACAGGGGATGGCTACACCTTC. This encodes CATSDQGKTGDGYTF.

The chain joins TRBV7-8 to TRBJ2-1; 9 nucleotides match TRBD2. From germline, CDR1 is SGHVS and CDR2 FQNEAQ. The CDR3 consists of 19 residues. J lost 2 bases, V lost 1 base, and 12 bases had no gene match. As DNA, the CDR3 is TGTGCCAGCAGCTTAGGCTCTTCGTTGGCGGGAGGGGCCTACAATGAGCAGTTCTTC. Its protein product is CASSLGSSLAGGAYNEQFF. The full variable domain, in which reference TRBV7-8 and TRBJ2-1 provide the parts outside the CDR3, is GAGVSQSPRYKVAKRGQDVALRCDPISGHVSLFWYQQALGQGPEFLTYFQNEAQLDKSGLPSDRFFAERPEGSVSTLKIQRTQQEDSAVYLCASSLGSSLAGGAYNEQFFGPGTRLTVL.

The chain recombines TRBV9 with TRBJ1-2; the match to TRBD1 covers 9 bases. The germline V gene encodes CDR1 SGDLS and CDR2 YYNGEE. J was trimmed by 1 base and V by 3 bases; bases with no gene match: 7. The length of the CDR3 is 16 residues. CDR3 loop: CASSARTGAGNYGYTF. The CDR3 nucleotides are TGTGCCAGCAGCGCAAGGACAGGGGCGGGTAACTATGGCTACACCTTC.

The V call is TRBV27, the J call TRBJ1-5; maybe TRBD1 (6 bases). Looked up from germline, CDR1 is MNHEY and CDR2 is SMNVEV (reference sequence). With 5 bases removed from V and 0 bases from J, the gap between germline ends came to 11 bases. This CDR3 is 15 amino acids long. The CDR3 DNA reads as TGTGCCAGCAGTAGGACAGTGTATAGCAATCAGCCCCAGCATTTT. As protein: CASSRTVYSNQPQHF.